This T cell receptor beta chain is drawn from a study of shared clonotypes between healthy human individuals. Study-wide findings and caveats: Researchers found naive subsets generally carried larger estimated richness than memory subsets. Donor clonotype sharing was expected to depend on sequencing depth.

Authors' processing steps: Junction-only immunoSEQ data arrived without quality scores, meaning filtering differed. The assay was immunoSEQ multiplex PCR, and TCRdb's table has in-frame clones only and misses some. V and J calls and clone size are as listed in that table; D and trimming were resolved from the DNA. The sample carries about 2.1 million clones, around 93% recorded once. The CDR3 sequence is 15 residues long. Trimming removed 0 bases from V and 0 bases from J, with 8 bases in between. Germline assignment: CDR1 WSHSY and CDR2 SAAADI. The table lists this clone with a few counts. What it binds is unknown. Naive CD8 isolation took CD45RO-negative cells positively selected for CCR7 and excluded terminally differentiated effector memory CD45RA+ cells.

The origin of this receptor is a man younger than 30 in good health. Some clones in this sample may be carry-over from other donors' samples. Sequenced: naive CD8+ T cells from PBMCs. The genes are TRBV10-2 and TRBJ1-2; D unresolved. DNA for the CDR3: TGCGCCAGCAGTGAGTCGGAGCATCCTAACTATGGCTACACCTTC. Protein: CASSESEHPNYGYTF.